A selection of T cell receptor beta chains follows, all from one sample in a study of identical twins. Using its own MiXCR run on the 5' RACE reads, TCRdb lists one record per CDR3 protein. The sample has roughly 630,000 distinct CDR3 sequences; around 7.5% are singletons. The same data also went into a second study, on yellow fever vaccine responses in identical twins.

The sequencing sample was made of PBMCs. These receptor sequences come from a young woman in good health. Each CDR3 is given without its conserved first and last residue.

v_gene	j_gene	CDR3aa
TRBV12-3/TRBV12-4	TRBJ1-5	ASSTGPGQPQH
TRBV18	TRBJ2-5	ASSPVATGVETQY
TRBV4-2	TRBJ2-1	ASSHGEAARGNEQF
TRBV7-6	TRBJ2-5	ASSLGGTGLFKETQY
TRBV12-3/TRBV12-4	TRBJ1-6	ASSFQGQLNSPLH
TRBV6-5	TRBJ2-7	ASSYSGLARFEQY
TRBV25-1	TRBJ1-5	AKDLDGSQRGRFSFLSNQPQH
TRBV7-8	TRBJ2-7	ASSFPTSGSYEQY
TRBV5-1	TRBJ1-4	ASSNTTNEKLF
TRBV12-3/TRBV12-4	TRBJ2-2	ASSRRGNTGELF
TRBV20-1	TRBJ1-2	SAVGFSNYGYT
TRBV10-3	TRBJ2-3	AISDGTGGRDTQY
TRBV7-9	TRBJ1-5	ASSFGRGNNQPQH
TRBV4-2	TRBJ2-5	ASSQDKLAGGGETQY
TRBV10-3	TRBJ2-3	AIKEAVSTDTQY
TRBV20-1	TRBJ2-3	SASPIAGGMVTDTQY
TRBV5-1	TRBJ2-5	ASSLVRLEGETQY
TRBV10-3	TRBJ1-1	AISWQENTEAF
TRBV5-1	TRBJ2-5	ASSLEQGAFETQY
TRBV5-5	TRBJ2-1	ASSLRAPGGSEQF
TRBV3-1	TRBJ2-7	ASSPSGGAEQY
TRBV5-1	TRBJ2-7	ASSLSTGRLDEQY
TRBV3-1	TRBJ2-1	ASSRTSGSLYPNEQF
TRBV7-2	TRBJ2-1	ASSSRGALYNEQF
TRBV10-3	TRBJ2-3	AITRESTDTQY
TRBV7-9	TRBJ2-3	ASSLTSRTDTQY
TRBV29-1	TRBJ2-3	SVGTGGPTDTQY
TRBV10-1	TRBJ2-1	ASSDQGGPYNEQF
TRBV20-1	TRBJ2-1	SARVQPLRLLDEQF
TRBV2	TRBJ2-2	ASRGQGAGELF
TRBV5-6	TRBJ2-6	ASSLWKGRGPGANVLT
TRBV3-1	TRBJ1-5	ASSPRTNSQPQH
TRBV11-2	TRBJ2-5	ASSLVAGTYQETQY
TRBV6-1	TRBJ2-2	ASSEGLGLVTGELF
TRBV29-1	TRBJ2-2	SVVLAGGELF
TRBV12-3/TRBV12-4	TRBJ2-3	ASSLGATDTQY
TRBV7-2	TRBJ2-3	ASSLAFPVGPSTDTQY
TRBV20-1	TRBJ2-3	SAREQTDTQY
TRBV4-1	TRBJ2-2	ASSQATNTGELF
TRBV4-1	TRBJ2-4	ASSQDFTGGLWTKNIQY
TRBV7-8	TRBJ1-1	ASSPSSGALSPEAF
TRBV6-1	TRBJ2-5	ASTPRASGRVSGETQY
TRBV14	TRBJ2-7	ASSQGQGIYEQY
TRBV29-1	TRBJ2-2	SVAGLAGGSGPGELF
TRBV9	TRBJ2-3	ASSATSGGSTDTQY
TRBV12-3/TRBV12-4	TRBJ2-1	ASSPWTTANEQF
TRBV5-1	TRBJ1-5	ASSLTGGRGSNQPQH
TRBV5-1	TRBJ2-6	ASSWGGAGANVLT
TRBV2	TRBJ2-3	ASSAQRGGTDTQY
TRBV24-1	TRBJ1-2	ATRGTGGFDGYT
TRBV7-3	TRBJ2-7	ASSPRAATPYEQY
TRBV12-3/TRBV12-4	TRBJ2-1	ASSPAYNEQF